The 30 T cell receptor beta chains below come from one sample, sequenced in a study of blood T cell repertoires in COVID-19. The repertoire was sequenced with immunoSEQ multiplex PCR; TCRdb's copy has only in-frame clones and lacks some. The sample lists some 170,000 clones, about 70% seen once, with around 8.1% in the top ten. Input material: peripheral blood. Every receptor here comes from a woman aged 45-65 years with active or convalescent COVID-19.

The genes are TRBV10-3 and TRBJ2-1; the D gene is possibly TRBD2 (6 bases). This CDR3 is 15 amino acids long. Germline lookup yields CDR1 ENHRY and CDR2 SYGVKD. The V end was cut by 5 bases, the J end by 3 bases, with 14 bases between. The CDR3 nucleotides read TGTGCCATCAGTAACCGGGACTCCAACTACAATGAGCAGTTCTTC. Amino acid sequence: CAISNRDSNYNEQFF.

The chain uses TRBV6-6 and TRBJ1-3; TRBD1 agrees at 9 bases. The CDR3 spans 16 residues. The germline V gene encodes CDR1 MNHNY and CDR2 SVGAGI (reference sequence). V lost 6 bases to trimming and J lost 1 base; unmatched junction nucleotides: 7. The CDR3 sequence: CASSRDRDPSGNTIYF. The CDR3 bases are TGTGCCAGCAGCCGGGACAGGGATCCTTCTGGAAACACCATATATTTT.

The chain links TRBV30 to TRBJ1-2; no definite D call. CDR3 length: 13 amino acids. In germline, CDR1 is GTSNPN, CDR2 SVGIG (reference sequence). V was shortened by 1 base and J by 8 bases, with 14 bases between the two germline ends. Here the CDR3 DNA reads TGTGCCTGGAGTGGGGTTTCAACAGAGGGCTACACCTTC. Residues: CAWSGVSTEGYTF.

The chain links TRBV3-1 (or the pseudogene TRBV3-2) to TRBJ2-3, with TRBD1 matching 9 bases. Germline-derived CDR1 and CDR2 are LGHDT and YNNKEL (reference sequence). V gave up 5 bases and J gave up 3 bases; unmatched junction bases: 6. The CDR3 contains 15 residues. DNA of the CDR3: TGTGCCAGCAGCGCCGGGACAGGGTGGACAGATACGCAGTATTTT. It encodes CASSAGTGWTDTQYF.

The V call is TRBV19, the J call TRBJ1-6, with D possibly TRBD1 on 6 matching bases. V was clipped by 6 bases and J by 6 bases, with 12 bases between them. This CDR3 contains 14 residues. The germline CDR1 and CDR2 sequences are LNHDA and SQIVND (reference sequence). DNA for the CDR3: TGTGCCAGTAGACCTGACAGGACTAATTCACCCCTCCACTTT. Its protein is CASRPDRTNSPLHF.

This chain joins TRBV3-1 (or the pseudogene TRBV3-2) and TRBJ1-2; possible D gene TRBD1, 6 bases. Germline V gives CDR1 LGHDT, CDR2 YNNKEL (reference sequence). V lost 4 bases, J lost 8 bases, and 20 bases lay in between. CDR3 length: 15 amino acids. The CDR3 sequence: CASSLNSGTSQGYTF. CDR3 sequence (DNA): TGTGCCAGCAGCCTAAACTCGGGGACATCGCAGGGCTACACCTTC.

CDR3 residues: CASSSPQGGQPQHF. DNA of the CDR3: TGTGCCAGCAGTTCCCCGCAGGGGGGTCAGCCCCAGCATTTT. The chain combines TRBV28 with TRBJ1-5; TRBD1 matches at 7 bases. CDR3 length: 14 amino acids. In germline, CDR1 is MDHEN, CDR2 SYDVKM. With V trimmed by 4 bases and J by 6 bases, 6 bases remained unmatched. Using reference TRBV28 and TRBJ1-5 for the parts outside the CDR3, the full variable domain is DVKVTQSSRYLVKRTGEKVFLECVQDMDHENMFWYRQDPGLGLRLIYFSYDVKMKEKGDIPEGYSVSREKKERFSLILESASTNQTSMYLCASSSPQGGQPQHFGDGTRLSIL.

The table lists this clone with a few counts. The chain has TRBV28 and TRBJ2-1; perhaps TRBD2 as D (6 bases). Per germline, CDR1 MDHEN and CDR2 SYDVKM. V lost 3 bases to trimming and J lost 4 bases, with 16 bases between them. The CDR3 has 16 amino acids. The CDR3 bases are TGTGCCAGCAGTTTCTCCAGTGGGAGGAAGTACAATGAGCAGTTCTTC. This encodes CASSFSSGRKYNEQFF.

A single count supports this clone. The CDR3 DNA reads TGTGCCAGCAGCTTGGGGACAGGGGTCACCGGGGAGCTGTTTTTT. Encoded protein: CASSLGTGVTGELFF. The gene calls are TRBV11-2 and TRBJ2-2; the match to TRBD1 covers 10 bases. J lost 4 bases, V lost 3 bases, and 2 bases had no gene match. The CDR3 length is 15 residues. The germline V gene encodes CDR1 SGHAT and CDR2 FQNNGV.

V usage is TRBV25-1 and J usage is TRBJ1-2; D uncertain. This CDR3 region has 13 residues. Trimming pared 8 bases from V and 0 bases from J, leaving 10 bases between. Germline CDR1 is MGHDK and CDR2 is SYGVNS. CDR3 sequence reads: CASSGGANYGYTF. The CDR3 DNA reads as TGTGCCAGCTCGGGCGGGGCTAACTATGGCTACACCTTC.

This clone has just one count. Here the CDR3 DNA reads TGCAGCGTTTGGACAGGGGGCAATGAGCAGTTCTTC. Protein product: CSVWTGGNEQFF. The chain couples TRBV29-1 to TRBJ2-1; 10 bases are shared with TRBD1. The CDR3 runs to 12 residues. Unmatched junction bases numbered 1, after V lost 5 bases and J lost 6 bases. The germline CDR1 and CDR2 sequences are SQVTM and ANQGSEA.

Note on this clone: The junction departs from the called germline gene at one end, perhaps through a read error. The CDR3 spells CASSNRTSGSIDTQYF. CDR3 DNA: TGTGCCAGCAGCAATAGGACTAGCGGGAGCATAGATACGCAGTATTTT. The chain is built from TRBV13 and TRBJ2-3; 13 nucleotides match TRBD2. The CDR3 loop spans 16 amino acids. Per germline, CDR1 PRHDT and CDR2 FYEKMQ (reference sequence).

V and J are TRBV19 and TRBJ2-1, with 13 bases that match TRBD2. Germline CDR1 and CDR2: LNHDA and SQIVND (reference sequence). The CDR3 extends over 15 amino acids. V shed 5 bases and J 8 bases; nucleotides not matched to a gene: 6. CDR3 bases: TGTGCCAGTAGTGGACTAGCGGGAGTTTGGGATGAGCAGTTCTTC. It encodes CASSGLAGVWDEQFF.

The chain combines TRBV20-1 with TRBJ2-1; possible D gene TRBD1, 5 bases. The CDR3 length is 10 residues. Trimming took off 2 bases at V and 10 bases at J, with 6 bases between the two ends. Germline CDR1 reads DFQATT; CDR2 reads SNEGSKA (reference sequence). DNA of the CDR3: TGCAGTGCTAGATCAGGGGAGCAGTTCTTC. Residues: CSARSGEQFF.

This clone has more than one count but fewer than ten. The chain has TRBV7-9 and TRBJ2-7, with TRBD2 as a possible D gene (5 bases). The germline V gene encodes CDR1 SEHNR and CDR2 FQNEAQ (reference sequence). The CDR3 contains 13 residues. V was trimmed by 5 bases and J by 6 bases, leaving 14 bases between them. The CDR3 sequence: CASSAGTLGEQYF. The DNA of the CDR3 is TGTGCCAGCAGCGCGGGTACTTTAGGCGAGCAGTACTTC.

This clone was recorded once. V gene TRBV3-1 (or the pseudogene TRBV3-2) combines with J gene TRBJ1-4; perhaps TRBD1 as D (6 bases). The CDR3 runs to 15 residues. V lost 3 bases to trimming and J lost 3 bases, with 11 bases between them. Germline CDR1 LGHDT, CDR2 YNNKEL (reference sequence). This chain's CDR3 is CASSHQGHSNEKLFF. CDR3 DNA sequence: TGTGCCAGCAGCCACCAGGGACATTCTAATGAAAAACTGTTTTTT.

This clone was seen a single time. The CDR3 bases are TGTGCCAGTAGTATAGTCCCCTCGGGCCAGGGAGGCTACACCTTC. Translated, it gives CASSIVPSGQGGYTF. The chain recombines TRBV19 with TRBJ1-2; TRBD1 might be the D (5 bases). V lost 1 base to trimming and J lost 8 bases, with 17 bases between them. Germline CDR1 LNHDA, CDR2 SQIVND (reference sequence). The CDR3 runs 15 residues. Full variable domain (remainder filled in from reference TRBV19 and TRBJ1-2): DGGITQSPKYLFRKEGQNVTLSCEQNLNHDAMYWYRQDPGQGLRLIYYSQIVNDFQKGDIAEGYSVSREKKESFPLTVTSAQKNPTAFYLCASSIVPSGQGGYTFGSGTRLTVV.

The chain links TRBV18 to TRBJ2-7; D might be TRBD2 (6 bases). CDR1 is KGHSH and CDR2 is LQKENI in the germline V gene. The CDR3 is made up of 15 amino acids. V was trimmed by 6 bases and J by 0 bases, leaving 15 bases between them. The CDR3 loop is CASSPFGGSSYEQYF. The CDR3 DNA reads TGTGCCAGCTCCCCTTTTGGGGGGAGCTCCTACGAGCAGTACTTC.

The chain carries TRBV7-9 and TRBJ1-3, with 9 bases matching TRBD1. This CDR3 has 15 amino acids. J was trimmed by 3 bases and V by 5 bases; bases with no gene match: 5. Per germline, CDR1 SEHNR and CDR2 FQNEAQ (reference sequence). The CDR3 DNA reads TGTGCCAGCAGCACCGGGACAGGGAATGGAAACACCATATATTTT. Translating gives CASSTGTGNGNTIYF.

This clone was seen only once. This rearrangement joins TRBV6-2 or TRBV6-3 to TRBJ2-5; 8 bases fit TRBD1. The CDR3 spans 15 residues. Germline lookup yields CDR1 MNHEY and CDR2 SVGEGT. Trimming took 4 bases from V and 4 from J; bases not matched to a gene: 8. This CDR3 reads CASSSTGGWPETQYF. DNA of the CDR3: TGTGCCAGCAGTTCCACAGGGGGATGGCCAGAGACCCAGTACTTC.

The rearrangement joins TRBV29-1 to TRBJ2-1, with 12 bases fitting TRBD2. Per the germline V gene, CDR1 is SQVTM and CDR2 is ANQGSEA. The CDR3 spans 14 residues. Trimming took 1 base from V and 9 from J; bases not matched to a gene: 4. Here the CDR3 reads CSVEGLAGAVEQFF. As DNA, the CDR3 is TGCAGCGTTGAAGGACTAGCGGGAGCGGTTGAGCAGTTCTTC.

The gene calls are TRBV4-1 and TRBJ2-2, with 10 bases matching TRBD2. CDR3 length equals 18 residues. From germline, CDR1 is MGHRA and CDR2 YSYEKL. The V and J ends lost 0 bases and 4 bases, in that order; junction bases with no gene match: 8. CDR3 coding DNA: TGCGCCAGCAGCCAAGATGGGTCTAGCGGGAGACCCACCGGGGAGCTGTTTTTT. Protein: CASSQDGSSGRPTGELFF.

CDR3 sequence reads: CASSPIGGAGNSPLHF. The CDR3 bases are TGTGCCAGCAGTCCTATAGGGGGGGCAGGTAATTCACCCCTCCACTTT. V is TRBV28 and J is TRBJ1-6; D perhaps matches TRBD1 (6 bases). V dropped 5 bases and J dropped 6 bases, with 17 bases sitting between them. Germline V CDR1 and CDR2: MDHEN, SYDVKM. The length of the CDR3 is 16 residues.

The chain carries TRBV7-8 and TRBJ1-2, with D perhaps matching TRBD1 (6 bases). Trimming cost V 5 bases and J 4 bases, with 17 bases left between them. The CDR3 spans 15 residues. Looked up from germline, CDR1 is SGHVS and CDR2 is FQNEAQ. CDR3 residues: CASSPKIGQSYGYTF. CDR3 coding DNA: TGTGCCAGCAGCCCAAAAATCGGACAGAGCTATGGCTACACCTTC.

V is TRBV28 and J is TRBJ1-6; TRBD1 is a possible D gene (6 bases). The length of the CDR3 is 14 residues. V lost 3 bases and J lost 6, with 9 bases in between. CDR1 and CDR2 (germline): MDHEN, SYDVKM. Written as DNA, the CDR3 is TGTGCCAGCAGTTTGGGGACATCTAATTCACCCCTCCACTTT. This codes for CASSLGTSNSPLHF.

The V and J genes are TRBV5-8 and TRBJ2-3; TRBD1 matches 9 bases. Germline lookup yields CDR1 SGHTS and CDR2 YDEGEE. CDR3 length: 16 amino acids. V was pared by 3 bases and J by 0 bases, with 5 bases of the junction left unmatched. CDR3 coding DNA: TGTGCCAGCAGCTCGGGGACAGGGTTTAGCACAGATACGCAGTATTTT. It is translated as CASSSGTGFSTDTQYF.

V gene TRBV5-1 combines with J gene TRBJ2-7; a weak D match, TRBD2 (7 bases). Trimming removed 4 bases from V and 6 bases from J, with 17 bases in between. Germline-derived CDR1 and CDR2 are SGHRS and YFSETQ. The CDR3 spans 14 residues. In nucleotides, the CDR3 is TGCGCCAGCAGCCCCTCTGGGGGAGGGGGCGAGCAGTACTTC. Protein: CASSPSGGGGEQYF.

V usage is TRBV24-1 and J usage is TRBJ2-1; TRBD2 matches at 11 bases. Germline V lookup: CDR1 KGHDR, CDR2 SFDVKD. There are 18 residues in the CDR3. V was clipped by 3 bases and J by 0 bases; unmatched bases: 6. The CDR3 protein is CATSDPSGLAGSYNEQFF. The CDR3 nucleotides read TGTGCCACCAGTGATCCCTCCGGACTAGCGGGCTCCTACAATGAGCAGTTCTTC.

The J gene is TRBJ1-1, the V gene TRBV7-8, with TRBD1 identical over 7 bases. This CDR3 comprises 14 residues. Germline V gene data show CDR1 as SGHVS and CDR2 as FQNEAQ. V shed 1 base and J 6 bases; nucleotides not matched to a gene: 5. CDR3 bases: TGTGCCAGCAGCTTAGGTTTCAGGGGGGCTGAAGCTTTCTTT. Encoded protein: CASSLGFRGAEAFF.

There are a few counts of this clone. This rearrangement joins TRBV6-2 or TRBV6-3 to TRBJ2-2; D is ambiguous. The CDR3 is 13 amino acids. Germline values: CDR1 MNHEY, CDR2 SVGEGT. Trimming stripped 2 bases from V and 2 bases from J, with 3 bases between. CDR3 residues: CASSYTNTGELFF. The CDR3 DNA is TGTGCCAGCAGTTACACAAACACCGGGGAGCTGTTTTTT.